A single sample is the source of the 8 T cell receptor beta chains below, sequenced in a study of identical twins. TCRdb redid the calling of the 5' RACE reads with MiXCR, one entry per CDR3 protein. The sample holds fewer than 550,000 distinct CDR3 sequences, 13% to 15% seen once. The sample was also reused in another study, on yellow fever vaccine responses in identical twins.

Specimen: CD4+ T cells sorted from blood. The receptors were gathered from a woman under 30 in good health.

The rearrangement uses TRBV6-1 and TRBJ2-2, with 8 bases that match TRBD2. CDR1 and CDR2 from the germline V gene are MNHNS and SASEGT. J was trimmed by 7 bases and V by 6 bases; bases with no gene match: 10. The CDR3 is 15 amino acids. The CDR3, as DNA: TGTGCCAGCAGGAAACGTTGGACTAGCAGCGGGGAGCTGTTTTTT. This gives the protein CASRKRWTSSGELFF.

This clonotype was seen only a few times. This chain links TRBV24-1 with TRBJ2-3; D is perhaps TRBD2 (6 bases). The length of the CDR3 is 14 residues. CDR1 and CDR2 (germline): KGHDR, SFDVKD. V gave up 9 bases and J gave up 3 bases, with 15 bases separating them. The CDR3 is CATSGSAGTDTQYF. The CDR3 DNA follows: TGTGCCACCTCCGGATCGGCGGGGACAGATACGCAGTATTTT.

This clonotype has more than one count but fewer than ten. J is TRBJ2-2 and V is TRBV5-6, with 7 bases identical to TRBD2. The CDR3 covers 13 residues. The V and J ends lost 5 bases and 11 bases, in that order; junction bases with no gene match: 9. Germline CDR1 reads SGHDT; CDR2 reads YYEEEE. CDR3 nucleotide sequence: TGTGCCAGCAGAAGGCTAGCGGTACCCGAGCTGTTTTTT. The encoded protein is CASRRLAVPELFF.

This clonotype has more than one count but fewer than ten. J is TRBJ2-3 and V is TRBV6-2 or TRBV6-3; D may be TRBD1 or TRBD2 (5 bases each). The germline gives CDR1 MNHEY, CDR2 SVGEGT. With 11 bases removed from V and 0 bases from J, the gap between germline ends came to 12 bases. The CDR3 is 13 residues long. The CDR3 here is CAGGSLSTDTQYF. Here the CDR3 DNA reads TGTGCCGGGGGAAGTTTGAGCACAGATACGCAGTATTTT.

This clonotype has just a few counts. This chain uses TRBV12-3 or TRBV12-4 with TRBJ2-7, with 16 bases fitting TRBD2. The J segment lost 6 bases and the V segment lost 6 bases, leaving 5 bases of the junction unmatched. This CDR3 contains 15 residues. The CDR3 region is CASRGLAGGPSEQYF. As DNA, the CDR3 is TGTGCCAGCAGGGGACTAGCGGGAGGGCCTTCCGAGCAGTACTTC.

Only a few counts were recorded for this clonotype. This chain joins TRBV7-9 and TRBJ1-1; 7 bases line up with TRBD1. Germline loops: CDR1 SEHNR, CDR2 FQNEAQ (reference sequence). The length of the CDR3 is 13 residues. With 7 bases clipped from V and 1 base from J, the junction kept 3 bases outside the gene matches. The CDR3 reads CASIWDRNTEAFF. CDR3 coding DNA: TGTGCCAGCATCTGGGACAGGAACACTGAAGCTTTCTTT.

The chain employs TRBV7-6 and TRBJ2-1; TRBD1 aligns across 9 bases. The CDR3 is made up of 16 amino acids. In germline, CDR1 is SGHVS, CDR2 FNYEAQ. V was clipped by 6 bases and J by 3 bases; unmatched bases: 9. CDR3 sequence reads: CASSERPGQGYNEQFF. Written as DNA, the CDR3 is TGTGCCAGCAGTGAAAGACCGGGACAGGGCTACAATGAGCAGTTCTTC.

This clonotype was seen many times. The chain has TRBV6-2 or TRBV6-3 and TRBJ2-1, with TRBD2 as a possible D gene (8 bases). The CDR3 contains 17 residues. V shed 5 bases and J shed 9 bases, with 26 bases lying between them. Germline CDR1 and CDR2: MNHEY and SVGEGT. This CDR3 is CASSVTGEREPIGEQFF. CDR3 in DNA: TGTGCCAGCAGTGTTACAGGGGAGCGGGAGCCGATTGGTGAGCAGTTCTTC.